This T cell receptor beta chain was identified during a study of regulatory T cells in long-lasting Graves disease. CDR1 and CDR2 from the germline V gene are SGHTA and FQGNSA. J was trimmed by 1 base and V by 5 bases; bases with no gene match: 12. CDR3 length: 17 amino acids. HTBI primers from iRepertoire and Arm-PCR of CDR3 regions yielded the TCR beta libraries. In TCRdb, the multiplex PCR reads were re-called with MiXCR into one record per CDR3 protein. The sample includes fewer than 450,000 distinct CDR3 sequences, approximately 16% of them seen just once. Time point reported: newly diagnosed GD, antithyroid drugs for less than 3 months. Extracted PBMC RNA gave rise to the TCR library. The same sample was also used in a study of T cells in Graves' hyperthyroidism and ophthalmopathy. This second report adds: The TCR CDR3 first-round RT-PCR relied on the HTBI primer set. Most thyroid clonotypes that were expanded above 0.001 also turned up in blood.

The J gene is TRBJ2-7, the V gene TRBV7-2; 9 positions agree with TRBD2. The TCR was taken from a woman aged 40 to 49 with Graves disease. The sample consisted of peripheral blood mononuclear cells (PBMCs), taken at new diagnosis, from a patient treated with antithyroid drugs. The CDR3 region has the DNA TGTGCCAGCAGCCTGGGACTAGCTGGGGAAACGTCCTACGAGCAGTACTTC. As protein: CASSLGLAGETSYEQYF. The full variable domain, with the rest looked up from reference TRBV7-2 and TRBJ2-7, is GAGVSQSPSNKVTEKGKDVELRCDPISGHTALYWYRQSLGQGLEFLIYFQGNSAPDKSGLPSDRFSAERTGGSVSTLTIQRTQQEDSAVYLCASSLGLAGETSYEQYFGPGTRLTVT.